These 18 T cell receptor beta chains came from one sample sequenced in a study of cytomegalovirus exposure and HLA in healthy donors. Sequencing used immunoSEQ multiplex PCR; TCRdb keeps in-frame clones, though not all of them. The table includes about 270,000 clones, 86% detected once. The sequenced material came from PBMCs. These receptors originate from a woman aged 18-30 years in good health and CMV-seronegative.

The rearrangement links TRBV6-6 to TRBJ2-7; 10 bases align to TRBD1. Per the germline V gene, CDR1 is MNHNY and CDR2 is SVGAGI (reference sequence). The CDR3 loop spans 14 amino acids. V shed 4 bases and J 3 bases; nucleotides not matched to a gene: 3. CDR3 sequence reads: CASSWTGGGYEQYF. The CDR3 DNA sequence: TGTGCCAGCAGTTGGACAGGGGGTGGCTACGAGCAGTACTTC.

This chain connects TRBV7-9 to TRBJ2-7, with TRBD2 identical over 15 bases. The CDR3 contains 19 residues. V trimming: 5 bases; J trimming: 2 bases; junction bases outside the gene matches: 13. The germline gives CDR1 SEHNR, CDR2 FQNEAQ (reference sequence). As DNA, the CDR3 is TGTGCCAGCAGCCCGCGATCCGGGACTAGCGGGGGGACCACCTACGAGCAGTACTTC. It is translated as CASSPRSGTSGGTTYEQYF.

The chain uses TRBV9 and TRBJ2-1; possible D gene TRBD1, 6 bases. The V gene lost 6 bases and the J gene lost 4 bases, with 17 bases spanning the gap. The CDR3 runs to 15 residues. Germline CDR1 is SGDLS and CDR2 is YYNGEE. CDR3 DNA: TGTGCCAGCAATAGAAACAGGGAAGGGTACAATGAGCAGTTCTTC. Its translation is CASNRNREGYNEQFF. The variable domain in full, with the rest retrieved from reference TRBV9 and TRBJ2-1, is DSGVTQTPKHLITATGQRVTLRCSPRSGDLSVYWYQQSLDQGLQFLIQYYNGEERAKGNILERFSAQQFPDLHSELNLSSLELGDSALYFCASNRNREGYNEQFFGPGTRLTVL.

This clone was observed a handful of times. The V and J genes are TRBV7-2 and TRBJ1-5; D is perhaps TRBD1 (6 bases). Germline CDR1 SGHTA, CDR2 FQGNSA. The V end lost 5 bases, the J end lost 2 bases, and 13 bases lay between the germline ends. The CDR3 runs to 15 residues. CDR3 amino acids: CASSPQGTGNQPQHF. The CDR3, as DNA: TGTGCCAGCAGCCCCCAGGGGACCGGCAATCAGCCCCAGCATTTT.

The chain couples TRBV28 to TRBJ2-1; D possibly corresponds to TRBD2 (6 bases). The length of the CDR3 is 14 residues. CDR1 is MDHEN, CDR2 SYDVKM, per germline. Trimming pared 5 bases from V and 4 bases from J, leaving 12 bases between. The CDR3 region is CASSAGTLYNEQFF. The CDR3 region has the DNA TGTGCCAGCAGTGCCGGGACTCTATACAATGAGCAGTTCTTC.

The gene calls are TRBV19 and TRBJ1-5, with 9 bases lining up with TRBD1. V was pared by 5 bases and J by 9 bases, with 17 bases of the junction left unmatched. CDR1 is LNHDA, CDR2 SQIVND, per germline (reference sequence). The CDR3 runs to 17 residues. The CDR3 nucleotides are TGTGCCAGTAGTCCTTTGGGGGGACAGGGAGTAATCAGGCCCCAGCATTTT. It codes for CASSPLGGQGVIRPQHF.

As DNA, the CDR3 is TGTGCCAGCTCACTAGAGGGAGGAGGCAATCAGCCCCAGCATTTT. This translates into CASSLEGGGNQPQHF. The rearrangement joins TRBV18 to TRBJ1-5; D remains ambiguous. The V gene's germline CDR1 is KGHSH and CDR2 LQKENI. This CDR3 has 15 amino acids. V dropped 4 bases and J dropped 2 bases, with 12 bases sitting between them.

The V and J genes are TRBV30 and TRBJ1-2; the D gene is possibly TRBD1 (6 bases). Germline V gene data show CDR1 as GTSNPN and CDR2 as SVGIG (reference sequence). The CDR3 is 13 amino acids. Deletions cut 0 bases from V and 4 bases from J, with 9 bases between. In DNA, the CDR3 is TGTGCCTGGAGTGTACAGGGCCGCTATGGCTACACCTTC. Amino acid sequence: CAWSVQGRYGYTF.

The chain employs TRBV2 and TRBJ1-2; D remains unclear. This CDR3 region has 14 residues. Germline V gene data show CDR1 as SNHLY and CDR2 as FYNNEI. Trimming took 1 base from V and 4 from J, leaving 10 bases between them. The CDR3 nucleotides are TGTGCCAGCAGTGAAGAGAAAGGGAGCTATGGCTACACCTTC. Its protein product is CASSEEKGSYGYTF.

In regard to this clone: Compared with germline, one end of the junction differs, possibly owing to a read error. The V gene is TRBV23-1, the J gene TRBJ2-7, with 8 nucleotides matching TRBD1. TRBV23-1 is an open reading frame whose function is uncertain. This CDR3 is 16 amino acids long. The CDR3 sequence is CASQPLPEDTLRGTGF. The CDR3 bases are TGCGCCAGCCAACCATTACCGGAGGACACACTCCGTGGGACAGGCTTC.

This sequence joins TRBV21-1 and TRBJ1-5; the table names TRBD1, a call not compared with the DNA. TRBV21-1 is labeled a pseudogene. This CDR3 has 16 amino acids. The CDR3 loop is CASSKPQGDSNQPQHF. DNA of the CDR3: TGTGCCAGCAGCAAACCACAGGGGGATAGCAATCAGCCCCAGCATTTT.

The chain combines TRBV11-2 with TRBJ2-5; D is possibly TRBD1 (6 bases). Deletions cut 5 bases from V and 0 bases from J, with 13 bases between. Germline CDR1 and CDR2: SGHAT and FQNNGV. The CDR3 spans 15 residues. Here the CDR3 reads CASSRLQGHQETQYF. In nucleotides, the CDR3 is TGTGCCAGCAGCCGTCTACAGGGACACCAAGAGACCCAGTACTTC.

This chain connects TRBV5-5 to TRBJ1-6, with 7 bases aligning to TRBD1. The CDR3 is 14 amino acids. In germline, CDR1 is SGHKS, CDR2 YYEKEE (reference sequence). J was trimmed by 8 bases and V by 3 bases; bases with no gene match: 5. The CDR3 protein is CASSWGTDDSPLHF. Here the CDR3 DNA reads TGTGCCAGCAGCTGGGGGACAGATGATTCACCCCTCCACTTT.

The chain combines TRBV27 with TRBJ2-7, with TRBD1 matching 7 bases. Germline-derived CDR1 and CDR2 are MNHEY and SMNVEV (reference sequence). After removal of 4 bases from V and 4 bases from J, the junction contained 7 bases not matched to a gene. The CDR3 has 14 amino acids. The DNA of the CDR3 is TGTGCCAGCAGTTACGCGACAGGGCCTTACGAGCAGTACTTC. Encoded protein: CASSYATGPYEQYF.

V is TRBV18 and J is TRBJ2-1; D remains unclear. CDR1 is KGHSH, CDR2 LQKENI, per germline. The CDR3 loop spans 11 amino acids. V shed 5 bases and J shed 8 bases, with 7 bases lying between them. CDR3 bases: TGTGCCAGCTCAATCGTAGATGAGCAGTTCTTC. Translated: CASSIVDEQFF. Supplemented by reference TRBV18 and TRBJ2-1, the full variable domain reads NAGVMQNPRHLVRRRGQEARLRCSPMKGHSHVYWYRQLPEEGLKFMVYLQKENIIDESGMPKERFSAEFPKEGPSILRIQQVVRGDSAAYFCASSIVDEQFFGPGTRLTVL.

This clone has only a few counts. V usage is TRBV5-1 and J usage is TRBJ2-7, with TRBD1 matching over 7 bases. With V trimmed by 1 base and J by 0 bases, 4 bases remained unmatched. This CDR3 comprises 15 residues. Per the germline V gene, CDR1 is SGHRS and CDR2 is YFSETQ. CDR3: CASSLSTGSSYEQYF. CDR3 coding DNA: TGCGCCAGCAGCTTGTCGACAGGGAGCTCCTACGAGCAGTACTTC.

The rearrangement uses TRBV5-1 and TRBJ2-5; 7 bases map to TRBD1. The trim removed 4 bases at V and 5 bases at J, leaving 17 bases unmatched. Germline lookup yields CDR1 SGHRS and CDR2 YFSETQ. The CDR3 length is 17 residues. CDR3 amino acids: CASSRSAGGPSGETQYF. The CDR3 DNA reads TGCGCCAGCAGCCGGTCCGCAGGGGGTCCCTCGGGCGAGACCCAGTACTTC.

The rearrangement joins TRBV6-1 to TRBJ2-2; 9 bases agree with TRBD2. The CDR3 sequence is 15 residues long. The ends lost 8 bases at V and 5 bases at J; junction bases unmatched: 9. Germline V CDR1 and CDR2: MNHNS, SASEGT. The CDR3 region is CASPRGLASTGELFF. CDR3 nucleotides: TGTGCCAGCCCCCGGGGACTAGCATCGACCGGGGAGCTGTTTTTT.